This TCR beta chain was captured in a study of graft-versus-host responses after intestinal transplantation. TCRdb keeps only in-frame clones here, not all; method: immunoSEQ multiplex PCR. Here the sample spans about 25,000 clones, around 94% being singletons. Trimming at V came to 5 bases and at J to 6 bases, leaving 6 bases not matched to a gene. The CDR3 loop spans 13 amino acids. Germline lookup yields CDR1 SGHNT and CDR2 YYREEE (reference sequence). The chain links TRBV5-4 to TRBJ2-7; TRBD1 matches at 9 bases. The sequence was obtained from a human patient who received an intestinal transplant, so some T cells may come from the graft donor. This sample comprised PBMCs, obtained roughly 32 days after intestinal transplant. The CDR3 coding sequence is TGTGCCAGCAGATACAGGGGGCTAGTCGAGCAGTACTTC. Protein product: CASRYRGLVEQYF.